This T cell receptor (beta chain) was observed in a study of cytomegalovirus exposure and HLA in healthy donors. Study-level results: In vitro, three CMV-associated chains proved specific for CMV antigens.

Trimming pared 8 bases from V and 7 bases from J, leaving 14 bases between. Per the germline V gene, CDR1 is MNHNS and CDR2 is SASEGT. CDR3 length: 12 amino acids. Of note for this clone: Antigen specificity is unknown.

Researchers ran the PCR with 60 Vbeta and 13 Jbeta primers. TCRdb's copy holds only in-frame clones and misses some; the assay was immunoSEQ multiplex PCR. The data hold 180,000 or so clones, with about 79% observed a single time. The TCR was taken from a man aged 40-50 years in good health and CMV-seropositive. The genes are TRBV6-1 and TRBJ1-2; unclear D gene. The sample comprised PBMCs. The CDR3 nucleotides are TGTGCCAGCTTCGGGAGTGCGGGTGGCTACACCTTC. Translated: CASFGSAGGYTF.